The next 31 T cell receptor beta chains were all read from a single sample in a study of cytomegalovirus exposure and HLA in healthy donors. The protocol was immunoSEQ multiplex PCR, while the TCRdb copy is restricted to in-frame clones and leaves out a portion. The profile covers about 56,000 clones, with 80% to 95% appearing a single time and less than 6% taken by the ten largest. Sequenced: PBMCs. All receptors come from a young woman in good health and CMV-seronegative.

The chain carries TRBV6-5 and TRBJ2-1, with TRBD1 identical over 8 bases. CDR3 length: 12 amino acids. With V trimmed by 8 bases and J by 8 bases, 5 bases remained unmatched. In germline, CDR1 is MNHEY, CDR2 SVGAGI. The CDR3: CASGTGSDEQFF. CDR3 nucleotide sequence: TGTGCCAGCGGGACAGGTTCGGATGAGCAGTTCTTC.

The chain employs TRBV5-1 and TRBJ2-1, with 16 bases lining up with TRBD2. Per the germline V gene, CDR1 is SGHRS and CDR2 is YFSETQ. This CDR3 spans 16 amino acids. The junction had 5 bases not matched to a gene; V was cut back by 4 bases and J by 7 bases. CDR3 in amino acids: CASSPGLAGGWNEQFF. The CDR3 DNA is TGCGCCAGCAGCCCGGGACTAGCGGGAGGGTGGAATGAGCAGTTCTTC. Combining the CDR3 with reference TRBV5-1 and TRBJ2-1 gives the whole variable domain KAGVTQTPRYLIKTRGQQVTLSCSPISGHRSVSWYQQTPGQGLQFLFEYFSETQRNKGNFPGRFSGRQFSNSRSEMNVSTLELGDSALYLCASSPGLAGGWNEQFFGPGTRLTVL.

The genes are TRBV14 and TRBJ1-2, with D possibly matching TRBD1 (5 bases). V was clipped by 1 base and J by 6 bases, with 15 bases between them. The CDR3 sequence is 15 residues long. Germline-derived CDR1 and CDR2 are SGHDN and FVKESK. CDR3 loop: CASSQGRGRADGYTF. The CDR3 bases are TGTGCCAGCAGCCAAGGAAGGGGCAGGGCGGATGGCTACACCTTC.

This clone was seen just once. The CDR3 coding sequence is TGTGCCAGTAGACAGGGCGGAACAGATACGCAGTATTTT. Its protein product is CASRQGGTDTQYF. V usage is TRBV7-9 and J usage is TRBJ2-3, with 7 positions matching TRBD1. CDR3 length: 13 residues. The germline V gene encodes CDR1 SEHNR and CDR2 FQNEAQ (reference sequence). The V and J ends lost 9 bases and 3 bases, in that order; junction bases with no gene match: 6.

The V gene is TRBV6-4, the J gene TRBJ2-1; D may be TRBD2 (6 bases). Trimming cost V 6 bases and J 3 bases, with 12 bases left between them. CDR1 and CDR2 (germline): MRHNA, SNTAGT. The CDR3 runs to 14 residues. CDR3 DNA: TGTGCCAGCAGCGTCGGCGGGGACTACAATGAGCAGTTCTTC. This sequence encodes CASSVGGDYNEQFF.

The chain recombines TRBV11-2 with TRBJ2-1; a weak D match, TRBD2 (6 bases). The CDR3 runs 13 residues. The V end was cut by 7 bases, the J end by 9 bases, with 16 bases between. Germline CDR1 reads SGHAT; CDR2 reads FQNNGV. The CDR3 DNA reads as TGTGCCAGCACCCCGGCAGGAGGGGTTGAGCAGTTCTTC. Its protein is CASTPAGGVEQFF.

V usage is TRBV5-1 and J usage is TRBJ2-5; 12 bases align to TRBD1. CDR3 length: 17 residues. Germline V gene data show CDR1 as SGHRS and CDR2 as YFSETQ. V trimming: 4 bases; J trimming: 3 bases; junction bases outside the gene matches: 10. The CDR3 DNA reads as TGCGCCAGCAGCATCGGGACAGGGGGCTCCCTAGAAGAGACCCAGTACTTC. Its protein product is CASSIGTGGSLEETQYF.

This rearrangement joins TRBV7-2 to TRBJ1-5; D unresolved. Looked up from germline, CDR1 is SGHTA and CDR2 is FQGNSA. The V end was cut by 5 bases, the J end by 5 bases, with 13 bases between. The CDR3 contains 14 residues. The DNA of the CDR3 is TGTGCCAGCAGCCAACCCCCGGACTATCAGCCCCAGCATTTT. Its protein is CASSQPPDYQPQHF.

The chain uses TRBV5-5 and TRBJ1-2; D is perhaps TRBD1 (5 bases). Between the trimmed V and J ends, which lost 4 bases and 7 bases, there was a span of 20 bases. This CDR3 is 15 amino acids long. In germline, CDR1 is SGHKS, CDR2 YYEKEE (reference sequence). CDR3 amino acids: CASSPAPGIFGGYTF. For the CDR3, the DNA is TGTGCCAGCAGCCCTGCCCCAGGGATATTCGGTGGCTACACCTTC.

The CDR3 bases are TGTGCCAGCAGCTTAGAGGCGGGAGGGCCCCCAGATACGCAGTATTTT. It encodes CASSLEAGGPPDTQYF. The chain joins TRBV7-2 to TRBJ2-3; 9 bases are a match to TRBD2. This CDR3 region has 16 residues. J lost 4 bases, V lost 1 base, and 6 bases had no gene match. Germline CDR1 SGHTA, CDR2 FQGNSA.

This clone was seen only once. The chain employs TRBV19 and TRBJ2-3, with a possible D match to TRBD1 (6 bases). Germline CDR1 and CDR2: LNHDA and SQIVND (reference sequence). CDR3 length: 15 amino acids. V lost 6 bases and J 3 bases, leaving 16 bases between the germline ends. This CDR3 is CASRVGQGLTDTQYF. The CDR3 DNA reads TGTGCCAGTAGGGTTGGGCAGGGGTTGACAGATACGCAGTATTTT.

The gene calls are TRBV6-6 and TRBJ2-7; D is ambiguous. This CDR3 contains 14 residues. The germline V gene has CDR1 MNHNY and CDR2 SVGAGI (reference sequence). Trimming left V 0 bases short and J 5 bases short, with 11 bases between. CDR3 in amino acids: CASSYSGLQHEQYV. The CDR3 DNA sequence: TGTGCCAGCAGTTACTCGGGCCTCCAACACGAGCAGTACGTC.

This chain links TRBV11-2 with TRBJ2-7; no firm D call. Looked up from germline, CDR1 is SGHAT and CDR2 is FQNNGV. The CDR3 runs to 17 residues. V shed 3 bases and J shed 6 bases, with 24 bases lying between them. The DNA of the CDR3 is TGTGCCAGCAGCTTCTATATCGCGACCAACAGAGCCCCCGAGCAGTACTTC. Translated, it gives CASSFYIATNRAPEQYF.

The gene calls are TRBV6-4 and TRBJ2-1; 9 bases align to TRBD2. This CDR3 spans 16 amino acids. Looked up from germline, CDR1 is MRHNA and CDR2 is SNTAGT. V gave up 5 bases and J gave up 1 base; unmatched junction bases: 6. CDR3 in DNA: TGTGCCAGCAGTTCGGGAGCGGGAGGTTCCTACAATGAGCAGTTCTTC. Translation: CASSSGAGGSYNEQFF.

The chain employs TRBV6-6 and TRBJ1-1, with D possibly matching TRBD1 (6 bases). Trimming pared 6 bases from V and 7 bases from J, leaving 18 bases between. CDR1 is MNHNY and CDR2 is SVGAGI in the germline V gene (reference sequence). The CDR3 is 14 residues long. The CDR3 here is CASSNAAGAGEAFF. CDR3 sequence (DNA): TGTGCCAGCAGCAACGCGGCGGGGGCCGGTGAAGCTTTCTTT.

V gene TRBV27 combines with J gene TRBJ2-1; 10 nucleotides line up with TRBD2. Germline values: CDR1 MNHEY, CDR2 SMNVEV (reference sequence). There are 15 residues in the CDR3. Losses at the gene ends were 4 bases for V and 10 bases for J; bases not matched to a gene: 10. CDR3 amino acids: CASSSLLAGPGEQFF. The CDR3 coding sequence is TGTGCCAGCAGTTCGTTACTAGCGGGGCCGGGAGAGCAGTTCTTC.

The gene calls are TRBV7-2 and TRBJ2-1; 8 positions match TRBD1. The length of the CDR3 is 19 residues. V was pared by 5 bases and J by 4 bases, with 19 bases of the junction left unmatched. Germline CDR1 and CDR2: SGHTA and FQGNSA. This chain's CDR3 is CASSDSYGRGLGGYNEQFF. CDR3 DNA sequence: TGTGCCAGCAGCGACTCTTACGGCAGGGGGCTCGGGGGTTACAATGAGCAGTTCTTC.

This chain links TRBV7-9 with TRBJ2-3; D not certain. V dropped 5 bases and J dropped 4 bases, with 7 bases sitting between them. The CDR3 spans 12 residues. Germline V gives CDR1 SEHNR, CDR2 FQNEAQ (reference sequence). The CDR3 DNA is TGTGCCAGCAGCCCACTCTCAGATACGCAGTATTTT. Encoded protein: CASSPLSDTQYF.

The chain uses TRBV5-4 and TRBJ2-5, with 11 bases matching TRBD2. V was clipped by 4 bases and J by 1 base; unmatched bases: 6. Germline V gene lookup returns CDR1 SGHNT and CDR2 YYREEE (reference sequence). There are 16 residues in the CDR3. The CDR3 bases are TGTGCCAGCAGCCATAGACTAGCGGGGAGCCAAGAGACCCAGTACTTC. Translated, it gives CASSHRLAGSQETQYF.

The chain joins TRBV5-4 to TRBJ2-1, with 7 bases lining up with TRBD2. Germline-derived CDR1 and CDR2 are SGHNT and YYREEE (reference sequence). V was pared by 0 bases and J by 7 bases, with 7 bases of the junction left unmatched. The CDR3 sequence is 15 residues long. CDR3 nucleotide sequence: TGTGCCAGCAGCTTGGTCCAGCGGGGATATAATGAGCAGTTCTTC. Translating it yields CASSLVQRGYNEQFF.

The V and J genes are TRBV29-1 and TRBJ2-1; 8 bases align to TRBD2. CDR1 is SQVTM, CDR2 ANQGSEA, per germline. Unmatched junction bases numbered 14, after V lost 4 bases and J lost 6 bases. CDR3 length: 16 residues. CDR3 sequence (DNA): TGCAGCGTTGCGGGACTAGGGGACCTTCGGGGCAATGAGCAGTTCTTC. Its protein product is CSVAGLGDLRGNEQFF.

This clone has only a few counts. This chain uses TRBV28 with TRBJ2-7, with no clear D. Germline values: CDR1 MDHEN, CDR2 SYDVKM. This CDR3 comprises 12 residues. The ends were cut back, 4 bases at V and 7 bases at J, with 11 bases in the middle. This CDR3 is CASSSDPWEQYV. CDR3 in DNA: TGTGCCAGCAGTTCCGACCCCTGGGAGCAGTACGTC.

The rearrangement links TRBV4-3 to TRBJ2-4; D perhaps matches TRBD1 (5 bases). V lost 0 bases to trimming and J lost 5 bases, with 8 bases between them. The CDR3 runs 14 residues. CDR1 is LGHNA and CDR2 is YSLEER in the germline V gene. The CDR3 loop reads CASSQERGQNIQYF. CDR3 bases: TGCGCCAGCAGCCAAGAAAGGGGCCAAAACATTCAGTACTTC.

A single count supports this clone. The chain employs TRBV4-1 and TRBJ2-3, with 8 bases matching TRBD1. After removal of 0 bases from V and 4 bases from J, the junction contained 6 bases not matched to a gene. The CDR3 consists of 16 residues. Germline V gene lookup returns CDR1 MGHRA and CDR2 YSYEKL. CDR3 residues: CASSQDRTGSADTQYF. CDR3 sequence (DNA): TGCGCCAGCAGCCAAGACCGGACAGGGTCGGCAGATACGCAGTATTTT.

This clone appeared a single time. This chain uses TRBV6-1 with TRBJ2-1, with 12 bases identical to TRBD2. After removal of 4 bases from V and 5 bases from J, the junction contained 9 bases not matched to a gene. This CDR3 is built from 17 residues. Germline V CDR1 and CDR2: MNHNS, SASEGT. The CDR3 region has the DNA TGTGCCAGCAGTGGCCGACTAGCGGGGGACCCGAACAATGAGCAGTTCTTC. Its protein is CASSGRLAGDPNNEQFF.

The chain employs TRBV10-3 and TRBJ2-1; unclear D gene. The CDR3 loop spans 16 amino acids. Per the germline V gene, CDR1 is ENHRY and CDR2 is SYGVKD. V lost 0 bases and J lost 6, with 15 bases in between. CDR3 sequence reads: CAISESRQSTGNEQFF. In DNA form, the CDR3 reads TGTGCCATCAGTGAGTCGAGGCAGTCAACGGGCAATGAGCAGTTCTTC.

The chain has TRBV19 and TRBJ1-3, with D possibly TRBD1 on 5 matching bases. The CDR3 covers 15 residues. Germline CDR1 LNHDA, CDR2 SQIVND (reference sequence). V dropped 3 bases and J dropped 1 base, with 10 bases sitting between them. CDR3 residues: CASSIIWTSGNTIYF. CDR3 coding DNA: TGTGCCAGTAGTATCATTTGGACATCTGGAAACACCATATATTTT.

The chain couples TRBV21-1 to TRBJ1-2; no check of the table's D call, TRBD1, against the DNA was made. TRBV21-1 is described as a pseudogene. This CDR3 is 15 amino acids long. CDR3 nucleotide sequence: TGTGCCAGCAGCTTTAACCGGGACACTAACTATGGCTACACCTTC. It yields the protein CASSFNRDTNYGYTF.

This chain joins TRBV29-1 and TRBJ2-7, with D perhaps TRBD2 (5 bases). The CDR3 is 13 amino acids. The germline CDR1 and CDR2 sequences are SQVTM and ANQGSEA. V gave up 6 bases and J gave up 0 bases, with 12 bases separating them. The DNA of the CDR3 is TGCAGCGTGTCGACGGGAAGCTCCTACGAGCAGTACTTC. Amino acid sequence: CSVSTGSSYEQYF.

The chain combines TRBV18 with TRBJ2-6; TRBD1 is a possible D gene (6 bases). The CDR3 spans 18 residues. Trimming removed 4 bases from V and 0 bases from J, with 16 bases in between. Germline CDR1 KGHSH, CDR2 LQKENI. In nucleotides, the CDR3 is TGTGCCAGCTCACTTACAGGGAGCTTCGCCTCTGGGGCCAACGTCCTGACTTTC. Its protein product is CASSLTGSFASGANVLTF.

The V gene is TRBV4-2, the J gene TRBJ1-2, with D possibly being TRBD1 (6 bases). The length of the CDR3 is 13 residues. V lost 3 bases, J lost 6 bases, and 11 bases lay in between. Germline assignment: CDR1 LGHNA and CDR2 YNFKEQ. CDR3 in DNA: TGTGCCAGCAGCCATAGTGCAGGGGATGGCTACACCTTC. This gives the protein CASSHSAGDGYTF.